This TCR beta chain was identified during a study of cytomegalovirus exposure and HLA in healthy donors (dated by TCRdb to about 2017). The study in broad terms: An earlier analysis of approximately 640 of the donors reported about 250 Gb of sequence data and about 100 million unique TCR beta sequences from about 200 million T cells. Along with the roughly 670-subject first cohort, a separate validation cohort of over a hundred different subjects was used. The number of donors typed differed by locus, with about 629-640 for A, B, C, DRB1 and DQB1, roughly 520 for DQA1, approximately 580 for DPA1, and some 440 for DPB1. Class I and class II HLA loci were covered by the typing at four-digit resolution. A later genetic analysis used genome-wide SNP genotypes for 398 of the 666 donors, treating that subset as a discovery cohort. Approximately 300 gigabases of sequencing data and approximately 92 million unique TCR sequences made up an early release that covered approximately 700 HLA-typed donors. Of the 398 genotyped donors, 81% were placed in the genetic ancestry cluster associated with self-reported Caucasian donors. About five DR-DQ haplotypes were treated as single units for association and clustering because of strong linkage in the cohort. All discovery cohort repertoires had been generated on a single sequencing platform. Among some 400 genotyped donors of the cohort, an average of 235,054 unique TCR beta nucleotide sequences were sequenced per donor, 15% to 20% of them non-productive. A later analysis re-analyzed previously published TCR beta repertoires from approximately 700 donors and added high-resolution HLA genotyping to study TCR occurrence patterns. To decide whether each TCR beta V gene segment behaved as functional or pseudogenic, an earlier analysis of some 600 of the donors relied on high-throughput TCR beta sequencing. The study combined high-throughput TCR immunosequencing, statistical association of individual TCRs with disease status, and machine learning to predict cytomegalovirus infection status. The study aimed to test whether cataloging public T cell receptors could reveal signatures of past pathogen exposure. The study used immunosequencing to profile the T cell repertoires of 666 subjects and linked those repertoires to cytomegalovirus serostatus. The later analysis used no new phenotypic data to find candidate immune exposures, relying instead on TCR beta sequences and their occurrence across donors. Alongside the repertoire data, information on donor age, sex, ethnicity and CMV serostatus was compiled. Here is what the overall study found, with its caveats: Because HLA typing was missing for some donors at each locus, association tests included only the typed subset. A later analysis found that most CMV-associated TCR beta chains appeared HLA-restricted, with HLA associations seemingly driven largely by CMV exposure. At a false discovery rate of 0.05, a later analysis linked around 17,000 TCR beta sequences to specific HLA alleles. When HLA alleles, especially DR and DQ, strongly co-occurred, attributing TCR associations to individual alleles was difficult. In vitro tests confirmed that a few of the cytomegalovirus-associated TCR beta chains recognize cytomegalovirus antigens. Linkage disequilibrium might explain the correlated functional status among segregating V segments, but an unknown experimental factor could not be excluded. In an earlier analysis of some 550 of the donors, most TCR beta V segments were observed in productive rearrangements about 87% or about 30% of the time, broadly matching IMGT annotations. According to a later genetic analysis, donors in an Asian-associated ancestry cluster had fewer N-insertions in productive TCRs than the approximately 670-donor mean. An association between a missense DCLRE1C variant and V-gene and J-gene trimming of TCR beta chains was found in a later genetic analysis and replicated in an independent cohort. In this cohort, only TCR beta chains were sequenced, and detectable features were limited by the absence of alpha or paired-chain data. The only immune exposure information available for the cohort was CMV serostatus. The study gave a list of roughly 150 TCR beta chains associated with cytomegalovirus. While some public TCRs were present in many individuals, most TCR sequences turned up only very rarely across donors. The sequencing pipeline was judged likely to have produced a cluster of highly shared sequence variants as a technical artifact. The earlier analysis of about 600 of the donors excluded seventeen rarely observed V segments, including chromosome 9 orphons, because counts were too low. In a later analysis, TCR association rates were found to vary across HLA loci, with the most associated TCRs seen for DRB1 alleles and the fewest for HLA-C alleles. The classifier was reported to diagnose cytomegalovirus status with high specificity and sensitivity in both the original and validation cohorts. Compared with equally common non-associated chains, HLA-associated TCR beta chains in a later analysis were more clonally expanded and had lower generation probabilities. The authors suggested that the approach could potentially be generalized to other disease states and immunological phenotypes. A later analysis reported that several top co-occurrence clusters appeared linked to parvovirus B19, influenza, CMV and Epstein-Barr virus. Because the 87-base-pair reads could not distinguish some IMGT-functional V segments, including TRBV6-2 and TRBV6-3, those segments were excluded. A further reported finding was that TCR beta sequences accurately predicted the HLA-A and HLA-B alleles for most subjects in the first cohort. Sequencing depth was assumed to be roughly uniform across donors in the presence/absence analyses, though that assumption may not hold.

Germline trimming: 3 bases from V, 0 bases from J; junction bases outside gene matches: 8. CDR1 LNHDA and CDR2 SQIVND are derived from the germline V gene (reference sequence). The CDR3 measures 17 amino acids from cysteine to phenylalanine. CDR3 DNA is the only sequence kept; it has 51 bases, read in frame from the first base. Libraries were made using the immunoSEQ multiplex PCR assay. The multiplex PCR relied on a mix of 60 forward primers for TCR Vbeta segments and 13 reverse primers for TCR Jbeta segments. The CDR3 region of rearranged TCR beta genes was amplified from genomic DNA with a multiplex PCR assay. Amplified TCR beta libraries were sequenced as 87-base-pair reads on the Illumina HiSeq System. The published analysis was carried out like this. In a later analysis, tens of millions of unique TCR beta chains were counted across the approximately 640 repertoires, and roughly 11 million of these chains were shared by at least two donors. Raw reads were error-corrected and collapsed into unique sequences with a nearest-neighbor algorithm that merged closely related sequences to remove PCR and sequencing errors. To assign V, D and J gene segments, CDR3 sequences were aligned to IMGT reference sequences. For a sequence to be retained, a match of at least six nucleotides was required to both a V gene segment and a J gene segment. A rearrangement counted as productive if the CDR3 had no stop codons and remained in frame with V and J, and every other rearrangement counted as non-productive. Following IMGT convention, CDR3 was defined as the stretch from the second conserved V-encoded cysteine to the conserved J-encoded phenylalanine. In an earlier analysis of around 640 of the donors, sequences lacking an unambiguous match to a single V gene segment were excluded. In an earlier analysis of a few hundred of the donors, V segments were called functional above 56.7% productive rearrangements and were called segregating when the between-donor standard deviation exceeded 5%. To diagnose cytomegalovirus status from the catalog of TCR beta chain sequences, a statistical classification framework was built. A later analysis assigned V and J genes by comparing TCR nucleotide sequences with IMGT/GENE-DB human TR gene sequences. A later analysis assigned CDR3 sequences and most-parsimonious VDJ recombination scenarios with the TCRdist pipeline. A later analysis defined each TCR beta chain by its CDR3 amino acid sequence plus V-gene family, and excluded reads lacking a unique V-gene family. In a later analysis, some 600 highly shared, low-generation-probability nucleotide sequences were removed to address suspected cross-contamination and a sequencing artifact. For each public chain, a later analysis derived a clonal expansion index from normalized ranks of inferred template counts within each repertoire. A later analysis computed generation probabilities with a VDJ recombination model fitted to out-of-frame rearrangements, and checked the results against IGoR. A later analysis scored TCR-TCR, TCR-HLA and TCR-CMV co-occurrence with hypergeometric tests, applying a repertoire-size bias correction to TCR pairs. To estimate false discovery rates, a later analysis permuted the HLA or CMV assignments 20 times. In a later analysis, co-occurring TCRs were grouped using DBSCAN, and TCRdist sequence similarity was added for clustering within HLA-allele-positive subsets. Repertoires with fewer than 30,000 or more than 120,000 public chains were left out of co-occurrence clustering, as were five repertoires with anomalous nucleotide sharing. The source is immuneACCESS, and TCRdb retained only in-frame sequences with V and J called. Part of the clones is not carried over; for the studies checked, unresolved V genes explain less than half of this, and the remainder is unexplained. That table furnishes V, J and clone size, whereas the DNA furnished D and trimming. For this sample there are approximately 170,000 clones; 75% to 90% appear just once. About 2% of the sample lies in the top ten.

Comments on this clone: Its specific antigen is unknown. The record has no base qualities; no much larger clone is one base away.

The cohort consisted of more than 650 healthy bone marrow donors. Cohort members were all nominally healthy when sampled, although unrecorded immune exposures were likely present. CMV serostatus was positive for approximately 300 and negative for about 55% of the 666 cohort members, and was not recorded for this donor. Every donor gave a peripheral blood sample, and the peripheral blood mononuclear cells from that sample were used for TCR beta sequencing. The Qiagen DNeasy Blood Extraction Kit was used to extract genomic DNA from the blood cell samples. The V and J segments used are TRBV19 and TRBJ2-7; the junction holds 10 bases that match TRBD2. Sequencing was performed on PBMCs. This clonotype originated in a human donor in good health. CDR3 loop: CASSIASGGESSYEQYF. The sequence in DNA is TGTGCCAGTAGTATCGCCAGCGGGGGGGAGAGCTCCTACGAGCAGTACTTC.